Below are 13 T cell receptor beta chains sequenced from a single sample in a study of blood T cell repertoires in COVID-19. TCRdb's copy holds only in-frame clones and misses some; the assay was immunoSEQ multiplex PCR. Of 120,000 or so clones detected, around nine tenths appear once; the ten largest clones hold 4% to 5%. Sequenced: peripheral blood. These receptors were obtained from a human donor in a cohort sampled during active COVID-19.

This chain connects TRBV6-6 to TRBJ2-1; D may be TRBD2 (7 bases). V dropped 5 bases and J dropped 6 bases, with 23 bases sitting between them. This CDR3 is built from 17 residues. CDR1 and CDR2 from the germline V gene are MNHNY and SVGAGI (reference sequence). The CDR3 here is CASSQPLRGEGLNEQFF. CDR3 in DNA: TGTGCCAGCAGTCAACCTTTAAGGGGGGAGGGCCTCAATGAGCAGTTCTTC.

V and J are TRBV10-1 and TRBJ2-7, with D possibly matching TRBD2 (6 bases). Trimming shortened V by 8 bases and J by 4 bases, and 9 bases separated the two germline ends. Per the germline V gene, CDR1 is WNHNN and CDR2 is SYGVQD (reference sequence). This CDR3 contains 11 residues. In nucleotides, the CDR3 is TGCGCCAGCCCTCGGGGGTACGAGCAGTACTTC. It is translated as CASPRGYEQYF.

The chain employs TRBV4-3 and TRBJ1-4; 8 nucleotides agree with TRBD1. This CDR3 is built from 19 residues. J was trimmed by 0 bases and V by 0 bases; bases with no gene match: 9. Looked up from germline, CDR1 is LGHNA and CDR2 is YSLEER. DNA of the CDR3: TGCGCCAGCAGCCAAGATGGCAGGACAGGGCCCACAACTAATGAAAAACTGTTTTTT. Translation gives CASSQDGRTGPTTNEKLFF.

The chain is built from TRBV7-3 and TRBJ2-3, with D possibly being TRBD1 (6 bases). This CDR3 comprises 17 residues. The V end lost 3 bases, the J end lost 0 bases, and 16 bases lay between the germline ends. Germline V lookup: CDR1 SGHTA, CDR2 FQGTGA. The CDR3 here is CASSLTGLYPSTDTQYF. The CDR3 coding sequence is TGTGCCAGCAGCTTGACAGGCCTTTACCCCAGCACAGATACGCAGTATTTT.

This chain joins TRBV19 and TRBJ1-1; 8 positions agree with TRBD1. This CDR3 contains 16 residues. Germline V gene data show CDR1 as LNHDA and CDR2 as SQIVND (reference sequence). J gave up 3 bases and V 4 bases, and 10 bases lay outside the gene matches. In DNA, the CDR3 is TGTGCCAGTAGTAAGAGGACAGGGTCTAGGGACACTGAAGCTTTCTTT. It yields the protein CASSKRTGSRDTEAFF.

The chain carries TRBV19 and TRBJ1-5, with D possibly being TRBD1 (6 bases). Germline values: CDR1 LNHDA, CDR2 SQIVND (reference sequence). Trimming left V 7 bases short and J 5 bases short, with 12 bases between. The CDR3 covers 13 residues. CDR3 nucleotides: TGTGCCAGTAATTTGGCAGGGGATCAGCCCCAGCATTTT. This sequence encodes CASNLAGDQPQHF.

The chain's CDR3 is CASSQESRRASGNSPLHF. The CDR3, as DNA: TGTGCCAGCAGCCAAGAATCTCGGAGGGCGTCTGGAAATTCACCCCTCCACTTT. This chain joins TRBV4-2 and TRBJ1-6; no definite D call. CDR3 length equals 18 residues. CDR1 is LGHNA, CDR2 YNFKEQ, per germline. Trimming shortened V by 0 bases and J by 7 bases, and 19 bases separated the two germline ends.

The sample holds one count of this clone. The DNA of the CDR3 is TGTGCCAGCAGCTTAGAGATCAGGGTCGAGATCGCTGAAGCTTTCTTT. Its protein product is CASSLEIRVEIAEAFF. V usage is TRBV7-6 and J usage is TRBJ1-1; D possibly corresponds to TRBD1 (5 bases). The CDR3 totals 16 residues. V was pared by 1 base and J by 6 bases, with 18 bases between. Germline CDR1 SGHVS, CDR2 FNYEAQ.

The sample holds many counts of this clone. The genes are TRBV2 and TRBJ1-2, with no clear D. In germline, CDR1 is SNHLY, CDR2 FYNNEI. The CDR3 is made up of 14 amino acids. V was clipped by 4 bases and J by 4 bases, with 13 bases between them. In nucleotides, the CDR3 is TGTGCCAGCAGTGTAGGCGGGCAGCTCTATGGCTACACCTTC. Its translation is CASSVGGQLYGYTF.

The J gene is TRBJ1-4, the V gene TRBV6-1; 8 nucleotides line up with TRBD1. Trimming cost V 3 bases and J 8 bases; bases outside gene matches: 8. The CDR3 consists of 15 residues. Germline lookup yields CDR1 MNHNS and CDR2 SASEGT. The CDR3 DNA reads TGTGCCAGCAGTGAGCAGGACAGGGTGCGGGAAAAACTGTTTTTT. Protein sequence: CASSEQDRVREKLFF.

This clone has more than one count but fewer than ten. The CDR3: CASSLMAGGLDTQYF. The CDR3 DNA reads TGTGCCAGCAGCTTAATGGCGGGAGGGCTAGATACGCAGTATTTT. V gene TRBV11-2 combines with J gene TRBJ2-3, with 9 bases that match TRBD2. Germline V lookup: CDR1 SGHAT, CDR2 FQNNGV. V was clipped by 2 bases and J by 5 bases; unmatched bases: 5. This CDR3 is 15 amino acids long.

This chain joins TRBV20-1 and TRBJ1-2, with 7 positions matching TRBD1. Per germline, CDR1 DFQATT and CDR2 SNEGSKA (reference sequence). CDR3 length equals 11 residues. Trimming removed 5 bases from V and 5 bases from J; junction bases left unmatched: 2. CDR3 amino acids: CSAWDSYGYTF. CDR3 DNA: TGCAGTGCTTGGGACAGTTATGGCTACACCTTC.

This clone was found once. DNA of the CDR3: TGTGCCAGCAGCCAAGTGGGTGTTCGAGGAGGCGGCTACACCTTC. Translation: CASSQVGVRGGGYTF. The chain uses TRBV3-1 (or the pseudogene TRBV3-2) and TRBJ1-2; D call uncertain. CDR1 is LGHDT, CDR2 YNNKEL, per germline (reference sequence). The CDR3 length is 15 residues. Deletions cut 1 base from V and 8 bases from J, with 17 bases between.